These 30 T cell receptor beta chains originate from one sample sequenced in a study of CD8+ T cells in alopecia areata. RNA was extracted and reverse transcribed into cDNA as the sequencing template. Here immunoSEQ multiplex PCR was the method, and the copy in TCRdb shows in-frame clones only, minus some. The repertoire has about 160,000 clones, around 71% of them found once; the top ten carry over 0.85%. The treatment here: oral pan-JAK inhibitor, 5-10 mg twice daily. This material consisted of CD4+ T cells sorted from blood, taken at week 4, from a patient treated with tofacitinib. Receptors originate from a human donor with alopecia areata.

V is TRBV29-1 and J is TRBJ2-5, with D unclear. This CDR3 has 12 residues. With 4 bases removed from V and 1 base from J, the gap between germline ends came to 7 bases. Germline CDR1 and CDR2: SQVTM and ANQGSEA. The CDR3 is CSVGGSQETQYF. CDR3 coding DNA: TGCAGCGTTGGAGGCAGCCAAGAGACCCAGTACTTC.

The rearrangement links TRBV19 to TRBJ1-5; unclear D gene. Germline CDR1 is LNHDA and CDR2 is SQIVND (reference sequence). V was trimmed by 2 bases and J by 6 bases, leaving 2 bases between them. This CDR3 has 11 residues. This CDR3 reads CASSITQPQHF. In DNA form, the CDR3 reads TGTGCCAGTAGTATAACTCAGCCCCAGCATTTT.

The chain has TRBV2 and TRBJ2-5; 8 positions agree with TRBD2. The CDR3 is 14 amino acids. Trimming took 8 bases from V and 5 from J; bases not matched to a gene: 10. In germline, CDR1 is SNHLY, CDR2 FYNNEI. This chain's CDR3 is CASRSQRGTETQYF. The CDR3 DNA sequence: TGTGCCAGCCGGAGCCAGCGGGGGACGGAGACCCAGTACTTC.

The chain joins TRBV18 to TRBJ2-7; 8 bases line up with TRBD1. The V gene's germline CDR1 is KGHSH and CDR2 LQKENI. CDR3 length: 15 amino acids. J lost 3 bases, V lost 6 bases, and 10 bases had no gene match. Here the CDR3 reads CASSSTGAILYEQYF. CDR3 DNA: TGTGCCAGCTCGTCGACAGGGGCGATACTCTACGAGCAGTACTTC.

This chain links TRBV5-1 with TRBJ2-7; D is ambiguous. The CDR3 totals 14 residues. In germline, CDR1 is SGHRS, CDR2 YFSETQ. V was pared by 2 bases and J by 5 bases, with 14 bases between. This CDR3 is CASSLTTGLDEQYF. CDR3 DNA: TGCGCCAGCAGCTTAACGACCGGGTTGGACGAGCAGTACTTC. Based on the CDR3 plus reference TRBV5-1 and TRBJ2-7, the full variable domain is KAGVTQTPRYLIKTRGQQVTLSCSPISGHRSVSWYQQTPGQGLQFLFEYFSETQRNKGNFPGRFSGRQFSNSRSEMNVSTLELGDSALYLCASSLTTGLDEQYFGPGTRLTVT.

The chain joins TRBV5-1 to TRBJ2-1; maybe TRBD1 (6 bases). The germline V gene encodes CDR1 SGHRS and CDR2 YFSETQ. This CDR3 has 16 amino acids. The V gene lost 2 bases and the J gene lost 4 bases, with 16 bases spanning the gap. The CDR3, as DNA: TGCGCCAGCAGCTTCGACAGGAGGCACGGTTACAATGAGCAGTTCTTC. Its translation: CASSFDRRHGYNEQFF.

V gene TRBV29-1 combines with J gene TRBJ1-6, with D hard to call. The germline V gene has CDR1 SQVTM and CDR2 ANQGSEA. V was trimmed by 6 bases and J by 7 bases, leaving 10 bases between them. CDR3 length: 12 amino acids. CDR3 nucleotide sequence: TGCAGCGTACGAATGGGGAATTCACCCCTCCACTTT. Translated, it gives CSVRMGNSPLHF.

CDR3 bases: TGTGCCAGCAGTAATCGGGAGGACTACACCTTC. Residues: CASSNREDYTF. This chain joins TRBV7-9 and TRBJ1-2; D gene uncertain. Trimming cost V 6 bases and J 10 bases, with 12 bases left between them. CDR3 size: 11 residues. Germline V gene lookup returns CDR1 SEHNR and CDR2 FQNEAQ (reference sequence).

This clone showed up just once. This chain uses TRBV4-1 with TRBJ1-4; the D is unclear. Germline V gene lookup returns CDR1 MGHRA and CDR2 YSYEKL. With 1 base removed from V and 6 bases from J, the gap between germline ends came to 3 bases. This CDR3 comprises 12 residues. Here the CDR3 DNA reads TGCGCCAGCAGCCAAGCGTATGAAAAACTGTTTTTT. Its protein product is CASSQAYEKLFF.

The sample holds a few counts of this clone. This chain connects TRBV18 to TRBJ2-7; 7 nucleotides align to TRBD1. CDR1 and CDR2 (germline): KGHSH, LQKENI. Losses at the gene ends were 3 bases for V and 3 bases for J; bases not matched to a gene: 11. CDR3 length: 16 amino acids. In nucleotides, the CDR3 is TGTGCCAGCTCACCTCGACAGGGTAGGATGGGCTACGAGCAGTACTTC. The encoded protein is CASSPRQGRMGYEQYF.

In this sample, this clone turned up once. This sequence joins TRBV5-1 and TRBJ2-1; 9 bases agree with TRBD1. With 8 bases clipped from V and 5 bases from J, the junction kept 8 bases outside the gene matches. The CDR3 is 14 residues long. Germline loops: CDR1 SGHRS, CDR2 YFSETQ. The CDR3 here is CASISGQGHNEQFF. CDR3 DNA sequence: TGCGCCAGTATCTCGGGACAGGGACACAATGAGCAGTTCTTC.

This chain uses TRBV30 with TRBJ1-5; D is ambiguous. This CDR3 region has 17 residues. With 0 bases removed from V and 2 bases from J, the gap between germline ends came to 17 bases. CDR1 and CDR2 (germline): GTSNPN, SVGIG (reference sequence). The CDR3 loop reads CAWSVQTGRWGNQPQHF. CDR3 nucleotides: TGTGCCTGGAGTGTACAGACCGGGAGGTGGGGCAATCAGCCCCAGCATTTT.

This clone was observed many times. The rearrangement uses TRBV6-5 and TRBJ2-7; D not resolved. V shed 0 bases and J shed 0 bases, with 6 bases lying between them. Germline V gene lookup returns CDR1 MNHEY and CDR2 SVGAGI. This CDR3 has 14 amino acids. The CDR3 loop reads CASSYSRSSYEQYF. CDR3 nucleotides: TGTGCCAGCAGTTACTCCAGGAGCTCCTACGAGCAGTACTTC.

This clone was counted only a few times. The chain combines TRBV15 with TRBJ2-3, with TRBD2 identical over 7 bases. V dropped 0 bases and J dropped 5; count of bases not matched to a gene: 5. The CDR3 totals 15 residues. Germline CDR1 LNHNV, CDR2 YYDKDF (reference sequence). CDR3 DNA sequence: TGTGCCACCAGCAGAGAGCGGGGGAGGATAGATACGCAGTATTTT. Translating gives CATSRERGRIDTQYF.

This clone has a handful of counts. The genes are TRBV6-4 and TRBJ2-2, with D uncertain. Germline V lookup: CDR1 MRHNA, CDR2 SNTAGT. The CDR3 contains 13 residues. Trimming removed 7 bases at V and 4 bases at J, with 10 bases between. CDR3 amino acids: CASKGPGTGELFF. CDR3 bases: TGTGCCAGCAAAGGGCCGGGCACCGGGGAGCTGTTTTTT.

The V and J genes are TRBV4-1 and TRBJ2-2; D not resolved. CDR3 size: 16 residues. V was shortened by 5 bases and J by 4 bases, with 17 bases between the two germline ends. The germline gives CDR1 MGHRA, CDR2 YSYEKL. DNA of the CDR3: TGCGCCAGCAGCTCCCCGAAATCCGGTGGCACCGGGGAGCTGTTTTTT. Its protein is CASSSPKSGGTGELFF.

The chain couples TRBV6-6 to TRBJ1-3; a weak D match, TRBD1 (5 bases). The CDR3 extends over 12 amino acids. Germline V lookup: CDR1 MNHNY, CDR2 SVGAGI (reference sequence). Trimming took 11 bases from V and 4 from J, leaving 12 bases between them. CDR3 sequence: CAGGHEGNTIYF. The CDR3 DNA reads TGTGCCGGTGGACACGAGGGAAACACCATATATTTT.

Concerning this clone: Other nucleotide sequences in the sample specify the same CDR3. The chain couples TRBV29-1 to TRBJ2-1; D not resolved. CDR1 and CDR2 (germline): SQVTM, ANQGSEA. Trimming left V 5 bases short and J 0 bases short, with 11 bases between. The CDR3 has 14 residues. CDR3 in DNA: TGCAGCGTTTCCGGACCCAGCTCCTACAATGAGCAGTTCTTC. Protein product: CSVSGPSSYNEQFF.

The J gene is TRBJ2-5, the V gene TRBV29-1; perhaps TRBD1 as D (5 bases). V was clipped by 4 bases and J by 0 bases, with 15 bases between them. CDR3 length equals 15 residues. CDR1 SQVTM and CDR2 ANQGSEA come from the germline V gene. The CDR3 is CSVVLDSSYQETQYF. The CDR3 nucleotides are TGCAGCGTTGTTCTCGACAGCTCGTACCAAGAGACCCAGTACTTC.

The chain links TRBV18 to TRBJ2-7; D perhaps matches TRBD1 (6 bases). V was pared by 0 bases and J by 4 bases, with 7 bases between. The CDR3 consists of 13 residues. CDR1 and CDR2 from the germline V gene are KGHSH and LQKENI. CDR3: CASSPPRGYEQYF. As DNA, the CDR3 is TGTGCCAGCTCACCACCGAGGGGGTACGAGCAGTACTTC.

CDR3 region: CASSSNSGTGPYEQYF. DNA for the CDR3: TGTGCCAGCAGCTCCAATTCCGGGACAGGCCCCTACGAGCAGTACTTC. The chain recombines TRBV5-4 with TRBJ2-7; 8 nucleotides match TRBD1. There are 16 residues in the CDR3. With V trimmed by 3 bases and J by 2 bases, 10 bases remained unmatched. The germline V gene has CDR1 SGHNT and CDR2 YYREEE (reference sequence).

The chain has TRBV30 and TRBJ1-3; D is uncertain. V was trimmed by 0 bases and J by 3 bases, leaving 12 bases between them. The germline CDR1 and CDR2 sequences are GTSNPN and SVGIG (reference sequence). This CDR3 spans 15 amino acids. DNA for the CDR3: TGTGCCTGGAGTGTATCTATGGCACTTGGAAACACCATATATTTT. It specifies CAWSVSMALGNTIYF. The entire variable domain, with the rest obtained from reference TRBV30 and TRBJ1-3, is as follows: SQTIHQWPATLVQPVGSPLSLECTVEGTSNPNLYWYRQAAGRGLQLLFYSVGIGQISSEVPQNLSASRPQDRQFILSSKKLLLSDSGFYLCAWSVSMALGNTIYFGEGSWLTVV.

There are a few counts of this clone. CDR3 in DNA: TGTGCCAGCAGCGGTACGTGGAACTCACCCCTCCACTTT. Its protein product is CASSGTWNSPLHF. The chain carries TRBV25-1 and TRBJ1-6; D uncertain. The CDR3 runs 13 residues. Germline CDR1 is MGHDK and CDR2 is SYGVNS. Trimming removed 6 bases from V and 10 bases from J, with 13 bases in between.

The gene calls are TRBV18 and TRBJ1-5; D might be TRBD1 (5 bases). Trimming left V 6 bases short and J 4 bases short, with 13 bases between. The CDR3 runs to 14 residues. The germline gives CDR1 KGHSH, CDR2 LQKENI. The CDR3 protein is CASSLQTANQPQHF. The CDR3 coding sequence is TGTGCCAGCTCGCTCCAGACAGCTAATCAGCCCCAGCATTTT.

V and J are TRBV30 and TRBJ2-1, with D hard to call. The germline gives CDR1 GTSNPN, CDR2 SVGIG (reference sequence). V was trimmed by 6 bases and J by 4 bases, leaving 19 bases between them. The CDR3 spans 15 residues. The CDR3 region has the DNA TGTGCCTGCCTTACAACTGTAAATGGTTACAATGAGCAGTTCTTC. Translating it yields CACLTTVNGYNEQFF.

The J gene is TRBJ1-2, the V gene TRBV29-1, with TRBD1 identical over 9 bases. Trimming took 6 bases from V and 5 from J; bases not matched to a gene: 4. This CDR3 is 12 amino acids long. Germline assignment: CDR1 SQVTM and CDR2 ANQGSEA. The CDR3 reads CSVTGGAYGYTF. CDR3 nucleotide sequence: TGCAGCGTCACAGGGGGCGCTTATGGCTACACCTTC.

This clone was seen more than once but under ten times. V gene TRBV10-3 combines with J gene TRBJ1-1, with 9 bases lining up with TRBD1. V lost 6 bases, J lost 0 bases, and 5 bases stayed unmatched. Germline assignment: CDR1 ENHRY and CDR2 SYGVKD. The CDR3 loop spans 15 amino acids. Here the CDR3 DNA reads TGTGCCATCAGGGGGACAGGGAAGATGAACACTGAAGCTTTCTTT. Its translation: CAIRGTGKMNTEAFF.

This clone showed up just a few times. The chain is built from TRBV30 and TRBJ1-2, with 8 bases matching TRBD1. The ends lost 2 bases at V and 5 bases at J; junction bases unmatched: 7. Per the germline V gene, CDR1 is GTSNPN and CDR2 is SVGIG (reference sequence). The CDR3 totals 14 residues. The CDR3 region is CAWSTGGAFYGYTF. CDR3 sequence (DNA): TGTGCCTGGAGTACAGGGGGAGCTTTTTATGGCTACACCTTC. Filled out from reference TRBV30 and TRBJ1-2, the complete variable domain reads SQTIHQWPATLVQPVGSPLSLECTVEGTSNPNLYWYRQAAGRGLQLLFYSVGIGQISSEVPQNLSASRPQDRQFILSSKKLLLSDSGFYLCAWSTGGAFYGYTFGSGTRLTVV.

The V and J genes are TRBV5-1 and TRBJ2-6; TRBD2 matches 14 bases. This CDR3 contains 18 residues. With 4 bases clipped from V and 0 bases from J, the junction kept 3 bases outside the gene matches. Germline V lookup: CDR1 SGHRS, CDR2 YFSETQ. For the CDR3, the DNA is TGCGCCAGCAGCAGGGGACTAGCGGGGGACTCTGGGGCCAACGTCCTGACTTTC. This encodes CASSRGLAGDSGANVLTF.

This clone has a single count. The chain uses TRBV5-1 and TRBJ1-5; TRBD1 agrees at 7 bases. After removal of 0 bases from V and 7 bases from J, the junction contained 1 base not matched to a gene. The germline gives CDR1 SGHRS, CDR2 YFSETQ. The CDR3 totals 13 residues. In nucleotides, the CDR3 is TGCGCCAGCAGCTTGGTGGGACAGCAGCCCCAGCATTTT. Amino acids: CASSLVGQQPQHF.